Below are 8 T cell receptor beta chains sequenced from a single sample in a study of T cell repertoires in cytomegalovirus infection. Each CDR3 protein is one row after TCRdb ran MiXCR on the reads. The data contain some 70,000 distinct CDR3 sequences, under 25% of them singletons. No antigens are known for them. Sequencing input: PBMCs, sequenced either directly or after in vitro stimulation (not recorded which). These receptors originate from a human donor in good health (CMV status not recorded). Some clones in this sample may be carry-over from other donors' samples.

This clonotype appeared many times. The V gene is TRBV19, the J gene TRBJ2-5; D unclear. With 7 bases removed from V and 0 bases from J, the gap between germline ends came to 9 bases. Germline values: CDR1 LNHDA, CDR2 SQIVND (reference sequence). The CDR3 is made up of 13 amino acids. This CDR3 reads CASTNSNQETQYF. CDR3 DNA sequence: TGTGCCAGTACGAACAGCAACCAAGAGACCCAGTACTTC.

This clonotype was counted a few times. The rearrangement uses TRBV4-3 and TRBJ2-3; 8 bases map to TRBD2. Germline V gene sequence: CDR1 LGHNA, CDR2 YSLEER. CDR3 length: 19 residues. Germline trimming cut 3 bases from V and 2 bases from J; bases unmatched to any gene: 16. The CDR3 region is CASSQRPRVAGPLTDTQYF. The CDR3 DNA reads TGCGCCAGCAGCCAGCGGCCCAGGGTAGCGGGACCCCTCACAGATACGCAGTATTTT.

The V call is TRBV2, the J call TRBJ1-1, with 9 bases matching TRBD1. There are 13 residues in the CDR3. Losses at the gene ends were 8 bases for V and 2 bases for J; bases not matched to a gene: 3. Germline CDR1 is SNHLY and CDR2 is FYNNEI. In nucleotides, the CDR3 is TGTGCCAGCGGGGGACAGGGAAACACTGAAGCTTTCTTT. Translated, it gives CASGGQGNTEAFF.

This clonotype was picked up a small number of times. The rearrangement links TRBV19 to TRBJ2-1; D might be TRBD2 (6 bases). CDR3 length equals 15 residues. Germline-derived CDR1 and CDR2 are LNHDA and SQIVND (reference sequence). V lost 5 bases and J lost 4, with 15 bases in between. The CDR3 DNA reads TGTGCCAGTAGTGACCTGGCGGGAAATTACAATGAGCAGTTCTTC. Translated, it gives CASSDLAGNYNEQFF.

V is TRBV27 and J is TRBJ2-5; 14 bases are shared with TRBD2. The CDR3 loop spans 18 amino acids. The junction had 12 bases not matched to a gene; V was cut back by 5 bases and J by 4 bases. Looked up from germline, CDR1 is MNHEY and CDR2 is SMNVEV (reference sequence). CDR3 amino acids: CASSLGLAGVGHRETQYF. The CDR3, as DNA: TGTGCCAGCAGTCTGGGACTAGCGGGAGTAGGCCACAGAGAGACCCAGTACTTC.

The chain combines TRBV6-2 or TRBV6-3 with TRBJ1-2, with D tentatively TRBD1 (5 bases). The CDR3 is 13 residues long. V gave up 0 bases and J gave up 6 bases, with 8 bases separating them. CDR1 and CDR2 from the germline V gene are MNHEY and SVGEGT. The CDR3 is CASSYSAGDGYTF. As DNA, the CDR3 is TGTGCCAGCAGTTACTCAGCGGGGGATGGCTACACCTTC.

In this sample, this clonotype turned up a few times. The chain has TRBV10-2 and TRBJ2-7, with D perhaps matching TRBD1 (6 bases). This CDR3 comprises 13 residues. V was trimmed by 6 bases and J by 1 base, leaving 10 bases between them. The germline V gene has CDR1 WSHSY and CDR2 SAAADI. CDR3 loop: CASRGTRSYEQYF. The DNA of the CDR3 is TGCGCCAGCAGGGGGACAAGATCCTACGAGCAGTACTTC.

This clonotype has more than one count but fewer than ten. V usage is TRBV19 and J usage is TRBJ1-1; D not certain. Between the trimmed V and J ends, which lost 2 bases and 4 bases, there was a span of 11 bases. CDR1 is LNHDA, CDR2 SQIVND, per germline (reference sequence). The CDR3 extends over 14 amino acids. CDR3 amino acids: CASSITAVGTEAFF. The CDR3, as DNA: TGTGCCAGTAGTATAACAGCAGTCGGCACTGAAGCTTTCTTT.